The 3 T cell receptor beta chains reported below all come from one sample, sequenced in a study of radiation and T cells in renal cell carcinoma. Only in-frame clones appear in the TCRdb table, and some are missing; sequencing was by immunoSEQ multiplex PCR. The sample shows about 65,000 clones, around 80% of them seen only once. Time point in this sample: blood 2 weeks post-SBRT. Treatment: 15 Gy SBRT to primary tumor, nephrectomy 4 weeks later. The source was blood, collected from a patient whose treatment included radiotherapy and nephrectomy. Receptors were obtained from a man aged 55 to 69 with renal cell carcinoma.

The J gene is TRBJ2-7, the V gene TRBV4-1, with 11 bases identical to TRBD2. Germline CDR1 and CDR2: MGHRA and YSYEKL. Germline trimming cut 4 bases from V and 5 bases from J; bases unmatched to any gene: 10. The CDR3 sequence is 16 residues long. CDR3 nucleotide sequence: TGCGCCAGCAGCCTAAAGGGTAGCGGGGGGGCCAACGAGCAGTACTTC. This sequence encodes CASSLKGSGGANEQYF.

The CDR3 bases are TGTGCCAGCAGCTCAAATCCCTCAGATACGCAGTATTTT. It yields the protein CASSSNPSDTQYF. The chain combines TRBV7-3 with TRBJ2-3; no definite D call. Trimming removed 4 bases at V and 4 bases at J, with 9 bases between. In germline, CDR1 is SGHTA, CDR2 FQGTGA. The CDR3 is 13 residues long.

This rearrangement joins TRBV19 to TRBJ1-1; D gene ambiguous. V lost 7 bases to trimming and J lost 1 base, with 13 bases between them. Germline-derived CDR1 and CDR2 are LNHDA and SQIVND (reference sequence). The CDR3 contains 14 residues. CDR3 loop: CASKVLDGNTEAFF. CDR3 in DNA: TGTGCCAGTAAGGTTCTCGATGGGAACACTGAAGCTTTCTTT.